This T cell receptor beta chain was recorded in a study of blood T cell repertoires in COVID-19. Study in general: The analysed material was cDNA or gDNA that came from T cells, B-cell-depleted T cells, or PBMCs.

The protocol was immunoSEQ multiplex PCR, while the TCRdb copy is restricted to in-frame clones and leaves out a portion. The table records roughly 100,000 clones, approximately 91% of them present only once. Sequencing input: peripheral blood. This clonotype was obtained from a man aged 50 to 60 with acute or convalescent COVID-19.

CDR3 sequence reads: CASSLVDRRDTEAFF. CDR3 DNA sequence: TGCGCCAGCAGCTTGGTGGACAGGCGGGACACTGAAGCTTTCTTT. V gene TRBV5-1 combines with J gene TRBJ1-1; 7 bases agree with TRBD1. After removal of 0 bases from V and 3 bases from J, the junction contained 5 bases not matched to a gene. Per the germline V gene, CDR1 is SGHRS and CDR2 is YFSETQ. The CDR3 extends over 15 amino acids. The whole variable domain, filled in from reference TRBV5-1 and TRBJ1-1, reads KAGVTQTPRYLIKTRGQQVTLSCSPISGHRSVSWYQQTPGQGLQFLFEYFSETQRNKGNFPGRFSGRQFSNSRSEMNVSTLELGDSALYLCASSLVDRRDTEAFFGQGTRLTVV.